This T cell receptor beta chain was obtained from a study of T cells after yellow fever vaccination. General study results and limits: Most primary-vaccination clones recurred post-booster (roughly 97% CD4, around 86% CD8). Within FACS-sorted repertoires, abundant clonotypes contaminating from the bulk population could be present.

V lost 2 bases to trimming and J lost 0 bases, with 15 bases between them. The CDR3 runs to 17 residues. In TCRdb, the 5' RACE reads were re-called with MiXCR into one record per CDR3 protein. The sample includes around 300,000 distinct CDR3 sequences, about 4.5% of them seen just once. This clonotype was seen ten or more times. Antigen unknown. The chain has TRBV12-3 or TRBV12-4 and TRBJ2-3; D is possibly TRBD1 (5 bases). The receptor's source is a man younger than 30 who received the YFV17D yellow fever vaccine. Sequencing was performed on PBMCs, taken 15 days after the yellow fever booster vaccination. The CDR3 here is CASSLWAGSNSTDTQYF. CDR3 sequence (DNA): TGTGCCAGCAGTTTATGGGCAGGGTCTAATAGCACAGATACGCAGTATTTT.